Included here is one T cell receptor (beta chain) sequence, with context. This clone was picked up a small number of times. What this receptor recognizes is not known. No per-base quality is available; no much larger clone lies one base away. The data are from a study of cytomegalovirus exposure and HLA in healthy donors (dated by TCRdb to about 2017). A note on the overall study: According to an earlier analysis of 450 to 650 of the donors, about 179 million T cells yielded some 120 million unique TCR beta sequences and approximately 300 Gb of sequence data. Approximately 330 gigabases of sequencing data and 75 million to 85 million unique TCR sequences made up an early release that covered several hundred HLA-typed donors. Of the roughly 400 genotyped donors, roughly 80% fell in the genetic ancestry cluster associated with self-reported Caucasian donors. The study aimed to test whether signatures of past pathogen exposure could be identified by cataloging public T cell receptors. The study profiled the T cell repertoires of fewer than 850 subjects by immunosequencing and related them to cytomegalovirus serostatus. Along with the approximately 620-subject first cohort, a separate validation cohort of over a hundred different subjects was used. High-throughput TCR immunosequencing, statistical association of individual TCRs with disease status, and machine learning were combined to predict cytomegalovirus infection status. In a later analysis, previously published TCR beta repertoires from 600 to 850 donors were re-analyzed and high-resolution HLA genotyping was added so that TCR occurrence patterns could be studied. In the later analysis, no new phenotypic data were used to find candidate immune exposures; instead, reliance was placed on TCR beta sequences and their occurrence across donors. In an earlier analysis of 587 of the donors, high-throughput TCR beta sequencing was used to judge whether each TCR beta V gene segment behaved as functional or pseudogenic. Donor age, sex, ethnicity and CMV serostatus were collected together with the repertoire data. Genome-wide SNP genotypes for about 65% of the roughly 670 donors were used in a later genetic analysis, which treated that subset as a discovery cohort. Every repertoire in the discovery cohort had been generated on one and the same sequencing platform. HLA typing covered class I and class II loci at four-digit resolution. The number of donors typed differed by locus, with about 629-640 for A, B, C, DRB1 and DQB1, over 500 for DQA1, about 610 for DPA1, and around 430 for DPB1. Four to six DR-DQ haplotypes were handled as single units for association and clustering, since linkage in the cohort was strong. Among 300 to 450 genotyped donors of the cohort, an average of around 240,000 unique TCR beta nucleotide sequences were sequenced per donor, about a sixth of them non-productive.

Receptor amplification or capture employed the immunoSEQ multiplex PCR assay. The multiplex PCR relied on a mix of 60 forward primers for TCR Vbeta segments and 13 reverse primers for TCR Jbeta segments. The CDR3 region of rearranged TCR beta genes was amplified from genomic DNA by a multiplex PCR assay. The amplified TCR beta libraries were sequenced on the Illumina HiSeq System as 87-base-pair reads. Processing in the source paper ran as follows. A later analysis counted some 74 million unique TCR beta chains across the approximately 700 repertoires, and approximately 11 million of these chains were shared by at least two donors. Raw reads were error-corrected and collapsed into unique sequences with a nearest-neighbor algorithm that merged closely related sequences to remove PCR and sequencing errors. Alignment of CDR3 sequences to IMGT reference sequences was used to assign V, D and J gene segments. For a sequence to be retained, a match of at least six nucleotides to both a V gene segment and a J gene segment was required. A rearrangement counted as productive if the CDR3 had no stop codons and remained in frame with V and J, and every other rearrangement counted as non-productive. CDR3 was defined by IMGT convention, running from the second conserved V-encoded cysteine to the conserved J-encoded phenylalanine. In an earlier analysis of some 550 of the donors, sequences lacking an unambiguous match to a single V gene segment were excluded. An earlier analysis of some 500 of the donors classified V segments as functional when productive rearrangements were above 56.7% and as segregating when the standard deviation between donors was above 5%. A statistical classification framework was developed to diagnose cytomegalovirus status using the catalog of TCR beta chain sequences. A later analysis assigned V and J genes by comparing TCR nucleotide sequences with IMGT/GENE-DB human TR gene sequences. In a later analysis, CDR3 sequences and most-parsimonious VDJ recombination scenarios were assigned using the TCRdist pipeline. In a later analysis, every TCR beta chain was defined by the combination of its CDR3 amino acid sequence and its V-gene family, and reads without a unique V-gene family were dropped. As a way to deal with suspected cross-contamination and a sequencing artifact, a later analysis dropped hundreds of nucleotide sequences that were highly shared and had low generation probability. In a later analysis, a clonal expansion index for each public chain was calculated from normalized within-repertoire ranks of inferred template counts. In a later analysis, generation probabilities were computed with a VDJ recombination model fitted to out-of-frame rearrangements, and the resulting probabilities were checked against IGoR. Hypergeometric tests were used in a later analysis to score TCR-TCR, TCR-HLA and TCR-CMV co-occurrence, with a repertoire-size bias correction applied to the TCR pairs. To estimate false discovery rates, a later analysis permuted the HLA or CMV assignments 20 times. A later analysis grouped co-occurring TCRs with DBSCAN, adding TCRdist sequence similarity when clustering within HLA-allele-positive subsets. Co-occurrence clustering excluded repertoires with fewer than 30,000 or more than 120,000 public chains, plus five with anomalous nucleotide sharing. TCRdb limited this immuneACCESS table to in-frame rearrangements with V and J called. A share of clones is missing; checked studies link under half to unresolved V genes, and the rest is unexplained. The V and J calls and clone size were taken over from that table, and D and trimming were inferred from the DNA. The sample yields about 120,000 clones; roughly 69% were counted once. The top ten clonotypes cover roughly 8.2% of the sample.

The CDR3 holds 13 amino acids from the cysteine to the phenylalanine. Only the CDR3 portion is preserved as DNA: 39 bases, with reading frame beginning at the first base. V ends up 0 bases short and J 10 bases short, with an unmatched junction base count of 2. The germline V gene provides CDR1 LGHNA and CDR2 YSLEER. The cohort was made up of 650 to 700 healthy bone marrow donors. At the time of sampling, every cohort member was nominally healthy, though immune exposures that went unrecorded were likely present. The donor was CMV seropositive and belonged to the group of a few hundred seropositive cohort members. Each donor provided a peripheral blood sample, and peripheral blood mononuclear cells were used for TCR beta sequencing. The Qiagen DNeasy Blood Extraction Kit was used to extract genomic DNA from the blood cell samples. The investigation overall reported the following: In this cohort, only TCR beta chains were sequenced, and detectable features were limited by the absence of alpha or paired-chain data. V-gene and J-gene trimming of TCR beta chains was associated with a missense DCLRE1C variant in a later genetic analysis, and the association was replicated in an independent cohort. Most TCR sequences were seen in very few donors, while some public TCRs were found in many individuals. A further reported finding was that TCR beta sequences accurately predicted the HLA-A and HLA-B alleles for most subjects in the first cohort. The sequencing pipeline was judged likely to have produced a cluster of highly shared sequence variants as a technical artifact. The 87-base-pair reads could not distinguish some IMGT-functional V segments, including TRBV6-2 and TRBV6-3, so those segments were excluded. It was suggested by the authors that the approach could potentially be generalized to other disease states and immunological phenotypes. In both the original and validation cohorts, the classifier was reported to diagnose cytomegalovirus status with high specificity and sensitivity. HLA typing was unavailable for some donors at each locus, so association tests used only the typed subset. According to a later analysis, TCR association rates differed among HLA loci, with DRB1 alleles showing the most associated TCRs and HLA-C alleles showing the fewest. Specific HLA alleles were associated with around 18,000 TCR beta sequences at a false discovery rate of 0.05 in a later analysis. The study gave a list of 150 to 200 TCR beta chains associated with cytomegalovirus. Immune exposure information for the cohort was limited to CMV serostatus. A later genetic analysis reported fewer N-insertions in productive TCRs among donors in an Asian-associated ancestry cluster than the roughly 640-donor mean. When HLA alleles, especially DR and DQ, strongly co-occurred, TCR associations were difficult to assign to individual alleles. Correlated functional status among segregating V segments might reflect linkage disequilibrium, but an unknown experimental factor could not be ruled out. The earlier analysis of 587 of the donors excluded around 17 rarely observed V segments, including chromosome 9 orphons, because counts were too low. Three of the identified cytomegalovirus-associated TCR beta chains were confirmed in vitro to be specific for cytomegalovirus antigens. A later analysis found that HLA-associated TCR beta chains were more clonally expanded and had lower generation probabilities than equally common non-associated chains. According to a later analysis, most CMV-associated TCR beta chains appeared to be HLA-restricted, and the HLA associations seemed to be driven largely by CMV exposure. An earlier analysis of approximately 590 of the donors showed that most TCR beta V segments appeared in productive rearrangements either about 90% or about 30% of the time, which broadly matched IMGT annotations. The presence/absence analyses assumed that sequencing depth was roughly uniform across donors, and that assumption may not be true. A later analysis reported that several top co-occurrence clusters appeared linked to parvovirus B19, influenza, CMV and Epstein-Barr virus.

This chain is built from TRBV4-3 and TRBJ2-1; TRBD2 lines up with 8 middle nucleotides. The clonotype comes from a woman aged 40 to 50 in good health and CMV-seropositive. The specimen sequenced was PBMCs. The nucleotide sequence reads TGCGCCAGCAGCCAAGATCGGACTAGCGAGCAGTTCTTC. Translated, it gives CASSQDRTSEQFF.